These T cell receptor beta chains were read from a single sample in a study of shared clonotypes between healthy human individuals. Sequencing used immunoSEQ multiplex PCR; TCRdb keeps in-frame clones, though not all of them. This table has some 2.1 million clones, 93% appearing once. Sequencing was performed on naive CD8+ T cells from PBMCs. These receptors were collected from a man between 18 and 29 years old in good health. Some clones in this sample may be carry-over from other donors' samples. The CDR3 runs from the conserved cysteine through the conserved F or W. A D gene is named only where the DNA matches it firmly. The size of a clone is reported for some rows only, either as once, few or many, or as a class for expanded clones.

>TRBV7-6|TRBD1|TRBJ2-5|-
CASSQPGQQETQYF
TGTGCCAGCAGCCAACCGGGACAGCAAGAGACCCAGTACTTC
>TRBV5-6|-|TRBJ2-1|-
CASSLQPRLGLGEQFF
TGTGCCAGCAGCTTACAACCCCGACTCGGTCTAGGCGAGCAGTTCTTC
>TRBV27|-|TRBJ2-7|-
CASSLGFGLPSYEQYF
TGTGCCAGCAGTTTGGGTTTTGGGCTACCCTCCTACGAGCAGTACTTC
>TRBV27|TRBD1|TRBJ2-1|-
CASSRTTGGLIYYNEQFF
TGTGCCAGCAGCCGCACGACAGGGGGCCTCATTTACTACAATGAGCAGTTCTTC
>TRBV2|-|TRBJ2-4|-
CASSLGSGKNIQYF
TGTGCCAGCAGTCTCGGGAGCGGTAAAAACATTCAGTACTTC
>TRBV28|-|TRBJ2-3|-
CASSWRLVTDTQYF
TGTGCCAGCAGTTGGAGACTGGTCACAGATACGCAGTATTTT
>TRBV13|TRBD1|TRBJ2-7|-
CASSFDRGYEQYF
TGTGCCAGCAGCTTCGACAGGGGCTACGAGCAGTACTTC
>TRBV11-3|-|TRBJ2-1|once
CASSFGTRNEQFF
TGTGCCAGCAGCTTCGGGACTCGTAATGAGCAGTTCTTC
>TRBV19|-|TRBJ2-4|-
CASSIGWIGGSNKNIQYF
TGTGCCAGTAGTATAGGTTGGATCGGGGGTAGTAACAAAAACATTCAGTACTTC
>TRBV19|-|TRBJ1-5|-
CASSISGRGVYQPQHF
TGTGCCAGTAGTATATCTGGGCGGGGAGTATATCAGCCCCAGCATTTT
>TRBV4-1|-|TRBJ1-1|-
CASSQARGNTEAFF
TGCGCCAGCAGCCAAGCCAGGGGGAACACTGAAGCTTTCTTT
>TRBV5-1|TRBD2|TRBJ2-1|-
CASIPNTGLADYNEQFF
TGCGCCAGCATCCCTAATACAGGACTAGCAGACTACAATGAGCAGTTCTTC
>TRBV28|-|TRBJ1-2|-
CAIDSDNEKSHYGYTF
TGTGCCATAGACAGCGACAATGAAAAATCCCACTATGGCTACACCTTC
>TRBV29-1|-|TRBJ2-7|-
CSVGPGVSPEVVPQYF
TGCAGCGTTGGCCCGGGAGTCTCCCCCGAGGTGGTGCCGCAGTACTTC
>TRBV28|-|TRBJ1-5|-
CASSLSPFNQPQHF
TGTGCCAGCAGTTTATCCCCCTTCAATCAGCCCCAGCATTTT
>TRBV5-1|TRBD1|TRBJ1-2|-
CASSPGTGYGWIGYTF
TGCGCCAGCAGCCCCGGGACAGGGTATGGATGGATTGGCTACACCTTC
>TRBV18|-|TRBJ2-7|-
CASSLTRGEQYF
TGTGCCAGCTCTCTGACTAGGGGCGAGCAGTACTTC
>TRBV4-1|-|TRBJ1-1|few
CASSPRPYTEAFF
TGCGCCAGCAGCCCACGCCCGTACACTGAAGCTTTCTTT
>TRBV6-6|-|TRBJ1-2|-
CASRQQGNYGYTF
TGTGCCAGCAGGCAACAGGGAAACTATGGCTACACCTTC
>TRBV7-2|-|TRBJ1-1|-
CASRGDTEAFF
TGTGCCAGCCGGGGGGACACTGAAGCTTTCTTT
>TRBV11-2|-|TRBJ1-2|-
CASRGGWDGVGGYTF
TGTGCCAGCAGGGGGGGATGGGATGGAGTTGGTGGCTACACCTTC
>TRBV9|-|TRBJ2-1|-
CASSVESPWRSNEQFF
TGTGCCAGCAGCGTAGAATCCCCCTGGAGGTCCAATGAGCAGTTCTTC
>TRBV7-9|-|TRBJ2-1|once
CASSLGVRNLNEQFF
TGTGCCAGCAGCTTAGGAGTGCGGAATCTGAATGAGCAGTTCTTC
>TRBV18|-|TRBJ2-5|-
CASSPDVREQQETQYF
TGTGCCAGCTCACCAGATGTCAGAGAACAACAAGAGACCCAGTACTTC
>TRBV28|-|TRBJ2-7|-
CASRGRQSPSYEQYF
TGTGCCAGCAGGGGGAGACAGAGCCCTTCCTACGAGCAGTACTTC
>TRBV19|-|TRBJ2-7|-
CASSQGGGLPYEQYF
TGTGCCAGTAGCCAAGGAGGGGGACTGCCCTACGAGCAGTACTTC
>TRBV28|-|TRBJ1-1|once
CASSPVNTEAFF
TGTGCCAGCAGTCCCGTGAACACTGAAGCTTTCTTT
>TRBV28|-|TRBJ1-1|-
CASTTPIRNPEAFF
TGTGCCAGCACTACCCCCATTAGGAACCCTGAAGCTTTCTTT
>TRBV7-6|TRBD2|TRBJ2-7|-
CASSPRTSVEQYF
TGTGCCAGCAGCCCAAGGACTAGCGTCGAGCAGTACTTC
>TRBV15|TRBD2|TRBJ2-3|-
CATSRLAGATDTQYF
TGTGCCACCAGCAGATTAGCGGGAGCTACAGATACGCAGTATTTT
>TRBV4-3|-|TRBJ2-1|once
CASSQDFDRIYYNEQFF
TGCGCCAGCAGCCAAGACTTTGACAGGATTTATTACAATGAGCAGTTCTTC
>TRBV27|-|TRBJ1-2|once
CASSFSGQTYGYTF
TGTGCCAGCAGTTTTTCCGGACAGACCTATGGCTACACCTTC
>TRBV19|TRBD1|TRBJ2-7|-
CASRTKTGDEQYF
TGTGCCAGTAGGACTAAAACAGGGGACGAGCAGTACTTC
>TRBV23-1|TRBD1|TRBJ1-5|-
CASSQSDRGGQPQHF
TGCGCCAGCAGTCAATCGGACAGGGGAGGCCAGCCCCAGCATTTT
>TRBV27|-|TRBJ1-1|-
CASSLQAGTEAFF
TGTGCCAGCAGTTTACAGGCAGGGACTGAAGCTTTCTTT
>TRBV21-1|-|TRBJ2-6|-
CASSAPGGCGANVLTF
TGTGCCAGCAGTGCCCCAGGGGGCTGTGGGGCCAACGTCCTGACTTTC
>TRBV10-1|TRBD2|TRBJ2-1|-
CASRPAGGDEQFF
TGCGCCAGCAGGCCCGCGGGAGGGGATGAGCAGTTCTTC
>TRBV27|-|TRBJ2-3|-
CASIPLGGGTDTQYF
TGTGCCAGCATTCCCCTCGGGGGAGGTACAGATACGCAGTATTTT
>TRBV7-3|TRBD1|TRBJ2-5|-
CASSLTGQGAETQYF
TGTGCCAGCAGCTTAACCGGACAGGGGGCCGAGACCCAGTACTTC
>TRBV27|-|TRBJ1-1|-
CASSSIGGTEAFF
TGTGCCAGCAGTTCAATAGGGGGCACTGAAGCTTTCTTT
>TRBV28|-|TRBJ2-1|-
CASSLYEREQFF
TGTGCCAGCAGTTTGTACGAAAGGGAGCAGTTCTTC
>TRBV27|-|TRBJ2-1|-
CASSLGTGGHNEQFF
TGTGCCAGCAGTTTAGGGACCGGGGGGCACAATGAGCAGTTCTTC
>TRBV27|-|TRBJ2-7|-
CASSLSEGPGYEQYF
TGTGCCAGCAGTTTATCGGAAGGTCCGGGCTACGAGCAGTACTTC
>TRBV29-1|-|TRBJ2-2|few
CSVRPLTGELFF
TGCAGCGTTCGGCCCCTCACCGGGGAGCTGTTTTTT
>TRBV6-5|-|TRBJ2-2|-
CASSLDSLGNTGELFF
TGTGCCAGCAGTTTGGACAGCCTAGGGAACACCGGGGAGCTGTTTTTT
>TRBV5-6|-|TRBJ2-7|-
CASSLVSGSSYEQYF
TGTGCCAGCAGCTTGGTTTCAGGGAGCTCCTACGAGCAGTACTTC
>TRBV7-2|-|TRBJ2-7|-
CASSSSGTFYEQYF
TGTGCCAGCAGCTCGAGTGGAACTTTCTACGAGCAGTACTTC
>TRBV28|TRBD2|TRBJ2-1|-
CASSSQRLAGGFSYNEQFF
TGTGCCAGCAGTTCTCAACGACTAGCGGGAGGCTTCTCCTACAATGAGCAGTTCTTC
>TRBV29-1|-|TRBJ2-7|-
CSGINRVSYEQYF
TGCAGCGGTATCAACAGGGTCTCCTACGAGCAGTACTTC
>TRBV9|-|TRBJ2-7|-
CASSVAGISYEQYF
TGTGCCAGCAGCGTAGCCGGGATCTCCTACGAGCAGTACTTC
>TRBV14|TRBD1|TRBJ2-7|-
CASSQRGQGAYEQYF
TGTGCCAGCAGCCAAAGGGGACAGGGGGCCTACGAGCAGTACTTC
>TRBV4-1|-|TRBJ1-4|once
CASSQGPGGLGATNEKLFF
TGCGCCAGCAGCCAGGGCCCCGGGGGGTTGGGAGCAACTAATGAAAAACTGTTTTTT
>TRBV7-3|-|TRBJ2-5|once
CASSLSQRETQYF
TGTGCCAGCAGCTTATCGCAACGGGAGACCCAGTACTTC